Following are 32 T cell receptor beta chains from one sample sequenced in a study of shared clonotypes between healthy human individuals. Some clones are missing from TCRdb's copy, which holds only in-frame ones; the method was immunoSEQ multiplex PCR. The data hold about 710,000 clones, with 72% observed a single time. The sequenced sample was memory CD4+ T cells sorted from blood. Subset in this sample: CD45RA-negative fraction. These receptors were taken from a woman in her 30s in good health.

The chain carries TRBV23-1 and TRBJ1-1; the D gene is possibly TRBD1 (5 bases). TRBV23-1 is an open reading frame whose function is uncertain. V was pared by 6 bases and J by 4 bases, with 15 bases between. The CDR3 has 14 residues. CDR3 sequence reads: CASREGRRGTEAFF. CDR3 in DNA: TGCGCCAGCAGAGAGGGGCGGCGGGGCACTGAAGCTTTCTTT.

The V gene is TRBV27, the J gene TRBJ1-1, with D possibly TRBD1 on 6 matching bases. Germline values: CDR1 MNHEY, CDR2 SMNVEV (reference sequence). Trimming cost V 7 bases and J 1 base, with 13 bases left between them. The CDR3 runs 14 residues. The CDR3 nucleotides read TGTGCCAGCACCCTGACAGGATCGAACACTGAAGCTTTCTTT. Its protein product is CASTLTGSNTEAFF.

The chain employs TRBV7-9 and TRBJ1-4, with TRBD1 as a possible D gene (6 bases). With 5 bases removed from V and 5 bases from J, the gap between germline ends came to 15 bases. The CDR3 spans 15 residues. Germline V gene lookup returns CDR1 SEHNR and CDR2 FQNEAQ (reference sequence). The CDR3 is CASSPSGQLNEKLFF. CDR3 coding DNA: TGTGCCAGCAGCCCGAGCGGACAGCTCAATGAAAAACTGTTTTTT.

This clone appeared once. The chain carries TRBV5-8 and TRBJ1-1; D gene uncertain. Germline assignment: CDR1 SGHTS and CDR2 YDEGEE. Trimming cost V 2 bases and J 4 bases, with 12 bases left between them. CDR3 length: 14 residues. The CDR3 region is CASSFKVGRTEAFF. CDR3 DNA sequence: TGTGCCAGCAGCTTTAAGGTGGGCCGCACTGAAGCTTTCTTT.

CDR3: CASSHFIRGRDYGYTF. The CDR3 DNA reads as TGCGCCAGCAGCCATTTCATAAGGGGGCGTGACTATGGCTACACCTTC. The rearrangement joins TRBV4-1 to TRBJ1-2; 7 nucleotides line up with TRBD1. Germline CDR1 reads MGHRA; CDR2 reads YSYEKL. The V segment lost 3 bases and the J segment 3 bases; nucleotides outside the gene matches: 10. There are 16 residues in the CDR3.

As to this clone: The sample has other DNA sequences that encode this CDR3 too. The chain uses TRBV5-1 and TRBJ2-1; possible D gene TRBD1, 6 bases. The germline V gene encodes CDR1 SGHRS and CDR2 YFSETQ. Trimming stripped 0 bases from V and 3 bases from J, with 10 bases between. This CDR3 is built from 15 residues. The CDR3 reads CASSLGQGRYNEQFF. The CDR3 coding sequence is TGCGCCAGCAGCTTGGGTCAGGGGCGCTACAATGAGCAGTTCTTC.

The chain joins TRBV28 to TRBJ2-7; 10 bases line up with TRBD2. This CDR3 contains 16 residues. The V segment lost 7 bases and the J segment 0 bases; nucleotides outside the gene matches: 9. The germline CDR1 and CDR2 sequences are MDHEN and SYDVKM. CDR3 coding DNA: TGTGCCAGCAACGGTAGCGGGAGGCCGAGCTCCTACGAGCAGTACTTC. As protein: CASNGSGRPSSYEQYF.

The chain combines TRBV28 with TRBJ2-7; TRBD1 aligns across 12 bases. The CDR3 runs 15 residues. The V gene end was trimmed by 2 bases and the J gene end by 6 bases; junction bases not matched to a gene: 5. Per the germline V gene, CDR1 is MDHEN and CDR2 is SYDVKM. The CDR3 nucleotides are TGTGCCAGCAGTTTAGGGGGACAGGGGGCTTTCGAGCAGTACTTC. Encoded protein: CASSLGGQGAFEQYF.

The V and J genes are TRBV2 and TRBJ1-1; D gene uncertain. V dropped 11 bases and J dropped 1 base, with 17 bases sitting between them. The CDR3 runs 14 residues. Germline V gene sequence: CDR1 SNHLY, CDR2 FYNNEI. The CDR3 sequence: CASLFREGNTEAFF. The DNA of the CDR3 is TGTGCCTCTCTTTTTCGGGAGGGGAACACTGAAGCTTTCTTT.

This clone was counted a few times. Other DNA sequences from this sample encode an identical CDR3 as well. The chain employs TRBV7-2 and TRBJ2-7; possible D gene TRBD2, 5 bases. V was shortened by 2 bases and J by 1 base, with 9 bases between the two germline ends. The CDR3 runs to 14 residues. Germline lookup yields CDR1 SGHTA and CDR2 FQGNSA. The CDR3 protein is CASSLTSGSYEQYF. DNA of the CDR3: TGTGCCAGCAGCTTAACTTCGGGGTCCTACGAGCAGTACTTC.

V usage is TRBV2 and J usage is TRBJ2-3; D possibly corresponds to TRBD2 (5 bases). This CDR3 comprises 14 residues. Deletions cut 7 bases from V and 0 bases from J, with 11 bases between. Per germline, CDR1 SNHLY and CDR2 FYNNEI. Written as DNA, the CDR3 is TGTGCCAGCAACAGACGGACTAGCACAGATACGCAGTATTTT. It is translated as CASNRRTSTDTQYF.

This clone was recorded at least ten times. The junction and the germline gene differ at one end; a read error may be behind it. This CDR3 reads CASNLTGEETSALGGDF. The DNA for the CDR3 is TGTGCCAGCAATTTGACAGGGGAGGAGACTAGCGCCCTCGGAGGGGACTTC. This chain joins TRBV6-7 and TRBJ2-5; perhaps D is TRBD1 or TRBD2 (8 bases each). TRBV6-7 is placed among ORFs of uncertain function. CDR3 length equals 17 residues.

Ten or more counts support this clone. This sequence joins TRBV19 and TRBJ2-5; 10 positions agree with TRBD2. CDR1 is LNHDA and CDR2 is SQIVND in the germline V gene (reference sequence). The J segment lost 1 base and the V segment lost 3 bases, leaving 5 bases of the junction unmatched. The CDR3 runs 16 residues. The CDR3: CASSIRLAGVQETQYF. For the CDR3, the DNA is TGTGCCAGTAGTATTCGTCTAGCGGGGGTCCAAGAGACCCAGTACTTC.

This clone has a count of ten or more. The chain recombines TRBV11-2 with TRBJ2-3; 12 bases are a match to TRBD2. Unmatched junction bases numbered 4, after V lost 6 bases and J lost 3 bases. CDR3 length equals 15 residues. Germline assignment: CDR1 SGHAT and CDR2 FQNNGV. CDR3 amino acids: CASRGLAGKTDTQYF. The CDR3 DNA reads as TGTGCCAGCAGAGGACTAGCGGGAAAAACAGATACGCAGTATTTT.

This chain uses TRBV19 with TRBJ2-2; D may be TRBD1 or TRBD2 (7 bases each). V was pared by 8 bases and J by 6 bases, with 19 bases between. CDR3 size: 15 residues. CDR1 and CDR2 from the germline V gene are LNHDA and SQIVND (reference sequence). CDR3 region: CASSEGARGAGELFF. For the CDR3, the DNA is TGTGCCAGTTCAGAGGGGGCCCGGGGGGCCGGGGAGCTGTTTTTT.

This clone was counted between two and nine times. The CDR3: CASSEVEGTSDYYNEQFF. The CDR3 DNA reads as TGTGCCAGCAGTGAAGTGGAGGGGACTAGCGATTACTACAATGAGCAGTTCTTC. The V call is TRBV25-1, the J call TRBJ2-1; 10 bases are shared with TRBD2. V shed 2 bases and J 3 bases; nucleotides not matched to a gene: 10. The CDR3 totals 18 residues. CDR1 and CDR2 (germline): MGHDK, SYGVNS.

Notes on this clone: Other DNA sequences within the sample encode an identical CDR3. This CDR3 is CASSSSGRETQYF. CDR3 nucleotides: TGTGCCAGCAGTTCTTCAGGGAGAGAGACCCAGTACTTC. The chain carries TRBV27 and TRBJ2-5; D might be TRBD1 or TRBD2, each matching 5 bases. This CDR3 is built from 13 residues. The V end lost 4 bases, the J end lost 4 bases, and 10 bases lay between the germline ends. Germline loops: CDR1 MNHEY, CDR2 SMNVEV (reference sequence).

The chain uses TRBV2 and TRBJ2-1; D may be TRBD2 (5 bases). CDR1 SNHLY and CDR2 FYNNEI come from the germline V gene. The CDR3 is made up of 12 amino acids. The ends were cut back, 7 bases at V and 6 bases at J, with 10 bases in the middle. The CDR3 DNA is TGTGCCAGCACGGAGGAGATCAATGAGCAGTTCTTC. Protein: CASTEEINEQFF.

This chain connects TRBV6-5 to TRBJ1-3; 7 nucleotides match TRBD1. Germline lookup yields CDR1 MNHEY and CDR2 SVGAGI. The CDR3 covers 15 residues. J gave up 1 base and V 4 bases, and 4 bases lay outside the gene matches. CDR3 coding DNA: TGTGCCAGCAGTTGGCAGGGGGTATCTGGAAACACCATATATTTT. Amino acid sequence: CASSWQGVSGNTIYF.

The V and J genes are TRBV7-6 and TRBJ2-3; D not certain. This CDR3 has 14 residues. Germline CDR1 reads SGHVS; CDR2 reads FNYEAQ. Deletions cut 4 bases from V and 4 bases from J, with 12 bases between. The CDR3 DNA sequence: TGTGCCAGCAGCTCTCAATTGCGCTCAGATACGCAGTATTTT. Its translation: CASSSQLRSDTQYF.

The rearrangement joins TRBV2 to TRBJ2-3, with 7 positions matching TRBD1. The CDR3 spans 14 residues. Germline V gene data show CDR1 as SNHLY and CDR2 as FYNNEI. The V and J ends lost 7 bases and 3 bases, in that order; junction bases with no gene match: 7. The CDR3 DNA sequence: TGTGCCAGCACTCGACAGGGAAGGACAGATACGCAGTATTTT. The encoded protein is CASTRQGRTDTQYF.

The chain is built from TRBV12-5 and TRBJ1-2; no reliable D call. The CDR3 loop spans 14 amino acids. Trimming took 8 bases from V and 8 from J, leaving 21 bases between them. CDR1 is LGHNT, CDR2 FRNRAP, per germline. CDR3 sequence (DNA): TGTGCTAGTCATGCCGGACTGCGCGGGGTAGGCTACACCTTC. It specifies CASHAGLRGVGYTF.

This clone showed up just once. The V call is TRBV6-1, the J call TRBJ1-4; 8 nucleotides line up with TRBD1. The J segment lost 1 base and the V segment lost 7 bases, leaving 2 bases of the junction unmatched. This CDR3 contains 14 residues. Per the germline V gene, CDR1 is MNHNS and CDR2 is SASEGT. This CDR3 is CASNRGKTNEKLFF. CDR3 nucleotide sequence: TGTGCCAGCAACAGGGGGAAAACTAATGAAAAACTGTTTTTT.

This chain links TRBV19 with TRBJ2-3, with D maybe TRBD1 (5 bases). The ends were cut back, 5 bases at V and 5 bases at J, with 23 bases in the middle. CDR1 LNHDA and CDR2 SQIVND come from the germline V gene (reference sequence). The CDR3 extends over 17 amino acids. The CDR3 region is CASSSIQGSYYVDTQYF. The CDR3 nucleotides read TGTGCCAGTAGTTCCATCCAGGGATCGTACTATGTAGATACGCAGTATTTT. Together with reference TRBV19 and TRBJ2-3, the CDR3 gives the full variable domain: DGGITQSPKYLFRKEGQNVTLSCEQNLNHDAMYWYRQDPGQGLRLIYYSQIVNDFQKGDIAEGYSVSREKKESFPLTVTSAQKNPTAFYLCASSSIQGSYYVDTQYFGPGTRLTVL.

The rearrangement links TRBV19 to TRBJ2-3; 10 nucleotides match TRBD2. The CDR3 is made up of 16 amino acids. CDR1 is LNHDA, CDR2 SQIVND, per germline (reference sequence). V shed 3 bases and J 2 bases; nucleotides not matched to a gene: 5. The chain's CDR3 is CASSITSGTLTDTQYF. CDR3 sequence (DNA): TGTGCCAGTAGTATTACTAGCGGGACCCTCACAGATACGCAGTATTTT.

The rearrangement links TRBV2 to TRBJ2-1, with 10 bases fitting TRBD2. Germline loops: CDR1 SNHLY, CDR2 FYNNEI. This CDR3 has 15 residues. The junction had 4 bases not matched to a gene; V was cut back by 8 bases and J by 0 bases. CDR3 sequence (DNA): TGTGCCAGCGGTAAGCGGGAGGGCTCCTACAATGAGCAGTTCTTC. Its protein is CASGKREGSYNEQFF.

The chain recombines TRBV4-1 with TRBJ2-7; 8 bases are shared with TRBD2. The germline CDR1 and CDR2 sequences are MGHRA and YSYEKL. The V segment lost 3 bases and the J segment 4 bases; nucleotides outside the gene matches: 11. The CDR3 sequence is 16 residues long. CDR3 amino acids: CASSQSPAGEVYEQYF. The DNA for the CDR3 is TGCGCCAGCAGCCAGAGTCCAGCGGGAGAAGTTTACGAGCAGTACTTC.

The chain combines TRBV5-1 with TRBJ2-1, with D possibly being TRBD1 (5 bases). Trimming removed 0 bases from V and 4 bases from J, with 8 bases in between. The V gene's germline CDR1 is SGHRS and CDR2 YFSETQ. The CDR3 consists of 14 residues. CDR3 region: CASSLVREYNEQFF. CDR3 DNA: TGCGCCAGCAGCTTGGTCAGGGAATACAATGAGCAGTTCTTC.

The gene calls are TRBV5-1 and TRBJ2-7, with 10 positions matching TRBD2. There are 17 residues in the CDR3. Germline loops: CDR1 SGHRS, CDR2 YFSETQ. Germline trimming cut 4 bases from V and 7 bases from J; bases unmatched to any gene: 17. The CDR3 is CASSLLGLAAATGEQYF. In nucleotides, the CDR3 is TGCGCCAGCAGCCTATTAGGACTAGCGGCCGCCACGGGTGAGCAGTACTTC.

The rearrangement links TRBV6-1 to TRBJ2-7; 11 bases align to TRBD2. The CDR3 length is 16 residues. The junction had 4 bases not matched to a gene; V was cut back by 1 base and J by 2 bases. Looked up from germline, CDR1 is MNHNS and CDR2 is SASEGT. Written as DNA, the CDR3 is TGTGCCAGCAGTGAAGGGTTAGCGGGAGGGCCCTACGAGCAGTACTTC. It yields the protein CASSEGLAGGPYEQYF.

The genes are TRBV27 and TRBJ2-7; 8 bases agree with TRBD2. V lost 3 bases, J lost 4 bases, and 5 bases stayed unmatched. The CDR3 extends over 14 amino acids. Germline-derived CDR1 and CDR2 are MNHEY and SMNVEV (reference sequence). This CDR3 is CASSFAGRAYEQYF. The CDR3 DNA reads TGTGCCAGCAGTTTTGCCGGGAGGGCGTACGAGCAGTACTTC.

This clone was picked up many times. The CDR3 loop reads CASSSSGTWDTDTQYF. CDR3 nucleotides: TGTGCCAGCAGCTCCTCCGGGACATGGGACACAGATACGCAGTATTTT. This chain joins TRBV7-8 and TRBJ2-3, with a weak D call TRBD1 (6 bases). CDR3 length equals 16 residues. Trimming removed 4 bases from V and 2 bases from J, with 16 bases in between. Germline CDR1 reads SGHVS; CDR2 reads FQNEAQ.